The present entry profiles one TCR beta chain with its context. This clone was seen only once. The antigen it recognizes is unknown. Base qualities are missing; no much larger clone stands one base away. V is shortened by 2 bases, J by 4 bases, and the region joining them spans 20 bases. From the cysteine through the phenylalanine, the CDR3 covers 17 amino acids. Only the CDR3 part of the read is kept: 51 bases, read in frame from the first base. CDR1 MNHNS and CDR2 SASEGT are derived from the germline V gene. CD8 naive samples consisted of CD45RO-negative cells that were positively selected for CCR7, yielding a CD45RA+CCR7+ population without TemRA cells. Healthy HIV-negative adults with no recently reported acute infections or vaccinations were included as donors. Every donor was a Caucasian adult residing in Nashville, Tennessee, USA. Blood was collected by leukapheresis, and PBMCs were isolated by Ficoll-Histopaque density gradient centrifugation and then cryopreserved in liquid nitrogen vapor phase. Purity and quantity of every magnetically sorted T cell population were checked by analytical flow cytometry. Genomic DNA was isolated from each sorted fraction and quantified by UV absorbance on a Nanodrop 2000c.

The data derive from a study of shared clonotypes between healthy human individuals (dated by TCRdb to the early 2020s). Context from the whole study: A few men and a couple of women, aged 18 to 49 years, made up the cohort. To increase sequencing depth and limit assay-specific biases, TCR repertoire library preparation and sequencing were carried out by different laboratories using diverse techniques. For each donor, CD4 naive and CD4 memory were each given three plates, CD8 naive was given two plates, and CD8 memory was given one plate. Blood TCR repertoires of five healthy adults were deeply sequenced to estimate repertoire size and the extent of clonotype sharing between individuals. Between about 0.94 and 8.9 billion PBMCs per donor were obtained by leukapheresis. What the study reported, not specific to this receptor: Naive subsets generally had larger estimated clonotype richness than memory subsets. When four donors were compared, the shared fraction of clonotypes was around 4.6% for naive CD4, roughly 3.4% for naive CD8, 2% to 2.5% for memory CD4, and roughly 0.4% for memory CD8. The genetic and exposure-history diversity represented was limited by the small number of donors. Pairwise subsampling indicated that sequencing depth was expected to affect the degree of clonotype sharing among donors. Incomplete sequencing was indicated by rarefaction of sorted-subset datasets, despite the large sequencing depth. Compared with non-shared clonotypes, clonotypes shared by all four sorted-subset donors had higher generation probabilities. Sampling was limited to blood, and TCR repertoires in tissue likely differ from TCR repertoires in blood.

Using the deep immunoSEQ assay, TCR CDR3 regions were amplified from genomic DNA by multiplex PCR. For each cell subset, the extracted genomic DNA was distributed evenly across all wells of several immunoSEQ 96-well plates, and each plate served as one replicate. Each replicate PCR for sorted subsets received about 220 ng genomic DNA, equal to some 32,000 T cell genomes. Purified libraries were measured with a Qubit 3.0 fluorometer, size-checked on a Bioanalyzer 2100, and measured again with the KAPA Library Quantification kit. Each immunoSEQ 96-well plate was sequenced on its own single-read 150-cycle Illumina NextSeq 550 flow cell. The paper's data handling went like this. Because the immunoSEQ output included only junctional sequences and no quality scores, the filtering could not be the same as the filtering used for full-length reads. To assign V/J genes and CDR3, sequences were annotated using PyIR, a Python wrapper for IgBLAST v1.9, with IMGT germline references. Reads with weak V/J assignments (E-value above 1e-6), missing CDR3, stop codons, out-of-frame junctions, or ambiguous translated residues were removed. A V3J clonotype was defined by an identical inferred V gene, J gene, and CDR3 amino acid sequence. Percentage overlap between repertoires was computed as shared unique clonotypes divided by the size of the smaller repertoire. RTK rarefaction, the Chao1 estimator, and Recon v2.1 estimates of unobserved clonotypes were used to assess repertoire richness. For all TCRbeta clonotypes obtained by the gDNA method from a handful of donors, generation probabilities were computed with OLGA. Drawn from immuneACCESS, this table holds only the in-frame rearrangements with V and J called that TCRdb kept. Clones are partly lost; checked studies trace under half to an unresolved V gene and leave the rest unexplained. That table furnishes V, J and clone size, whereas the DNA furnished D and trimming. This sample gives millions of clones in total; approximately 94% of them show up just once. The ten biggest clones cover 1.5% to 2% of the sample.

The source material was naive CD8+ T cells from PBMCs. The cell subset or site label for this specimen denotes: CD45RA+CCR7+. This TCR was recovered from a man between 18 and 35 years old in good health. Some clones in this sample may be carry-over from other donors' samples. Recombination joined TRBV6-1 with TRBJ1-2; TRBD1 is a possible D gene, resting on 6 matching bases. The CDR3 protein: CASSELLFPTGPYGYTF. The sequenced DNA is TGTGCCAGCAGTGAACTATTGTTCCCGACAGGTCCCTATGGCTACACCTTC.